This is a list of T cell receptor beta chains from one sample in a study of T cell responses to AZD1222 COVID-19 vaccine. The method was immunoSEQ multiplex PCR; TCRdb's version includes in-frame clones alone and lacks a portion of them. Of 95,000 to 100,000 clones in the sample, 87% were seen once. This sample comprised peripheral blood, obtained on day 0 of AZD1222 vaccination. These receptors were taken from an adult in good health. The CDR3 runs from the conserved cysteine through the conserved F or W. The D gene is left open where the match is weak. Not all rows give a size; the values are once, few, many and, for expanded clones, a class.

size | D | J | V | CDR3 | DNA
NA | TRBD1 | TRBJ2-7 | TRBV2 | CASSPGTGAGEQYF | TGTGCCAGCAGTCCTGGGACAGGGGCGGGCGAGCAGTACTTC
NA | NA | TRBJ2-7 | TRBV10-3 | CAISAQDGTYEQYF | TGTGCCATCAGTGCCCAGGACGGAACCTACGAGCAGTACTTC
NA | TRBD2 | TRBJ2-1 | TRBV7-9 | CASSPWTSGRANEQFF | TGTGCCAGCAGCCCCTGGACTAGCGGGAGAGCAAATGAGCAGTTCTTC
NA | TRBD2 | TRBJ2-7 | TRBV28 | CASSPIGLADPYEQYF | TGTGCCAGCAGTCCAATCGGACTAGCGGATCCCTACGAGCAGTACTTC
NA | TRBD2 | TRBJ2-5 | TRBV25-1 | CASSGLAGGLIQYF | TGTGCCAGCAGCGGACTAGCGGGAGGGCTAATCCAGTACTTC
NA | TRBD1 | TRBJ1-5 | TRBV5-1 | CASRTGTGNQPQHF | TGCGCCAGCAGAACGGGGACAGGGAATCAGCCCCAGCATTTT
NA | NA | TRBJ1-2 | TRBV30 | CAWSVMAAGIYGYTF | TGTGCCTGGAGTGTAATGGCGGCCGGAATCTATGGCTACACCTTC
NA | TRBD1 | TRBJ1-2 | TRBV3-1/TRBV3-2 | CASSQDPGTGGGYTF | TGTGCCAGCAGCCAAGATCCCGGGACAGGGGGCGGCTACACCTTC
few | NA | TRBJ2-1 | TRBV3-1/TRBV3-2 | CASSQGFGSYNEQFF | TGTGCCAGCAGCCAAGGCTTTGGCTCCTACAATGAGCAGTTCTTC
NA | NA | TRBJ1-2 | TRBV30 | CAWHGGAGGYTF | TGTGCCTGGCACGGGGGGGCTGGCGGCTACACCTTC
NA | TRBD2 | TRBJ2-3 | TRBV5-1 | CASSLASGDTDTQYF | TGCGCCAGCAGTTTGGCTAGCGGGGACACAGATACGCAGTATTTT
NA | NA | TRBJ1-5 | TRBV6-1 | CASSGVRAYSNQPQHF | TGTGCCAGCAGTGGCGTGAGGGCGTATAGCAATCAGCCCCAGCATTTT
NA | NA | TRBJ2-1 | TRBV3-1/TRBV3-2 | CASSPEVARALGFWGREQFF | TGTGCCAGCAGCCCCGAAGTAGCCAGAGCGTTGGGCTTTTGGGGACGTGAGCAGTTCTTC
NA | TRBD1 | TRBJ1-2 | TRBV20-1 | CSASRQGAVNNYGYTF | TGCAGTGCTAGTCGTCAGGGGGCGGTGAATAACTATGGCTACACCTTC